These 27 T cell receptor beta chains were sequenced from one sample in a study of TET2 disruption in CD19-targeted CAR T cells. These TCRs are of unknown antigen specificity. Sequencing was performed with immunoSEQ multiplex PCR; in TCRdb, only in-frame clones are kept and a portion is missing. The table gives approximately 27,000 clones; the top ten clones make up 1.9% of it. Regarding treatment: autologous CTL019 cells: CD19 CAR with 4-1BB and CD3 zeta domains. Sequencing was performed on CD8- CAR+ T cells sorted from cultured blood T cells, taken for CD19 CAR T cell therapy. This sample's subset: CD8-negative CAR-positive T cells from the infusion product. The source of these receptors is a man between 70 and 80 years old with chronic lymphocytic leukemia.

The sequenced CDR3 bases are TGTGCCAGCAGCCAAGGAGCGGGGGGGCTCAGCGGGGAG. Translated: CASSQGAGGLSGE. The whole CDR3 sequence reads CASSQGAGGLSGELFF. This chain uses TRBV4-2 with TRBJ2-2; TRBD2 agrees at 10 bases. The DNA ends 3 residues before the CDR3 does, and the rest of the CDR3 is filled in from the germline J gene. CDR1 is LGHNA and CDR2 is YNFKEQ in the germline V gene. CDR3 size: 16 residues. Trimming at V came to 1 base and at J to 7 bases, leaving 6 bases not matched to a gene.

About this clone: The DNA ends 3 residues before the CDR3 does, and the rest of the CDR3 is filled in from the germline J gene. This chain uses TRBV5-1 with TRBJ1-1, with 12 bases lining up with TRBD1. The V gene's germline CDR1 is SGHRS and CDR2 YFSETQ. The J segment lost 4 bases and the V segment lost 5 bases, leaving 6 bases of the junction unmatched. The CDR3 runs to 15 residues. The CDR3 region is CASSSGQGARTEAFF. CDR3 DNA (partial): TGCGCCAGCAGTTCGGGACAGGGGGCGCGCACTGAA.

CDR3 DNA, as far as it was read: TGCAGTGCTAGCCTTTACGGGGTATCCACAGATACG. Protein sequence: CSASLYGVSTDT. The CDR3 in its entirety is CSASLYGVSTDTQYF. The rearrangement uses TRBV20-1 and TRBJ2-3; D is possibly TRBD2 (5 bases). The read gets to within 3 residues of the CDR3 end, and the germline J gene fills in the rest. Trimming took 3 bases from V and 2 from J, leaving 15 bases between them. The germline V gene encodes CDR1 DFQATT and CDR2 SNEGSKA (reference sequence). The CDR3 is 15 residues long.

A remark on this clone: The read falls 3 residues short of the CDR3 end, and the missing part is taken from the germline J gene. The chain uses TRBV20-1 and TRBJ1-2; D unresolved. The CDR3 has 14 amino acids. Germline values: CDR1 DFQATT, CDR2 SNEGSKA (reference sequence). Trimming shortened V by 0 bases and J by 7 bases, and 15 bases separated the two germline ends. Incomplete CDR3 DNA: TGCAGTGCTAGAGATCTTGCGGAATTCTGTGGC. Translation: CSARDLAEFCG. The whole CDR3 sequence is CSARDLAEFCGYTF.

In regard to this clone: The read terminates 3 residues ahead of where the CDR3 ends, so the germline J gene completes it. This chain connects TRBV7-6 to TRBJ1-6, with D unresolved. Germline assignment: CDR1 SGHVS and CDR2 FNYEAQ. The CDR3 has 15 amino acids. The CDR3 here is CASGTLAEVQETLHF. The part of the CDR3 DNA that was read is TGTGCCAGCGGCACGCTAGCGGAAGTACAAGAGACC.

The covered CDR3 bases are TGTGCCAGCAGTTTGCAGGGCGCACGCCCAAACACTGAA. Protein sequence: CASSLQGARPNTE. The entire CDR3 protein is CASSLQGARPNTEAFF. This rearrangement joins TRBV27 to TRBJ1-1; D is perhaps TRBD1 (5 bases). The read finishes 3 residues shy of the CDR3 end, and the germline J gene is used to complete it. This CDR3 is built from 16 residues. The germline gives CDR1 MNHEY, CDR2 SMNVEV (reference sequence). Trimming left V 3 bases short and J 2 bases short, with 16 bases between.

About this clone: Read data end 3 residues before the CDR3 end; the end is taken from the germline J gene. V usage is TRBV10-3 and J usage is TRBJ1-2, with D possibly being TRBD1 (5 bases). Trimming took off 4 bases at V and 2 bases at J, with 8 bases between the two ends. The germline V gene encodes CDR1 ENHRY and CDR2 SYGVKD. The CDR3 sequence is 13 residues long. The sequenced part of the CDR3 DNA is TGTGCCATCAGTGCTGAGGGGAACTATGGC. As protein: CAISAEGNYG. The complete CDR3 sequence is CAISAEGNYGYTF.

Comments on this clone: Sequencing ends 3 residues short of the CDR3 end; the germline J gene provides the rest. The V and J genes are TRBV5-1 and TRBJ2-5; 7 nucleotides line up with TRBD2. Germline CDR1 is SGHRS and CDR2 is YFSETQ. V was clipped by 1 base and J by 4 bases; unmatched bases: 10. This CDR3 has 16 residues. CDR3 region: CASSLMASGGGETQYF. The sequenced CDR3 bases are TGCGCCAGCAGCTTGATGGCCTCGGGGGGAGGAGAGACC.

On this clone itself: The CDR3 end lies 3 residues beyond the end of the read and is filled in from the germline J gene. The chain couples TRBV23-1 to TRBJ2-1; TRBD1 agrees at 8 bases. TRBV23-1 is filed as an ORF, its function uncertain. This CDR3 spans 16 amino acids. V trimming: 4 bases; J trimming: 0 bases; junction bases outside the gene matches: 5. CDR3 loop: CASSLRQGSSYNEQFF. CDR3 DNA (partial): TGCGCCAGCAGTCTAAGACAGGGGAGCTCCTACAATGAG.

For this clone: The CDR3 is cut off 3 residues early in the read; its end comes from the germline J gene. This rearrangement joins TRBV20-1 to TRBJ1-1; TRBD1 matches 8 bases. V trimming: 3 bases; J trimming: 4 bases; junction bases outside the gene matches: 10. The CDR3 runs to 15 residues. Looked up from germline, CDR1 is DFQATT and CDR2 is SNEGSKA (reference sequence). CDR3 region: CSARETGAMGTEAFF. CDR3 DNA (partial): TGCAGTGCTAGGGAGACAGGGGCGATGGGCACTGAA.

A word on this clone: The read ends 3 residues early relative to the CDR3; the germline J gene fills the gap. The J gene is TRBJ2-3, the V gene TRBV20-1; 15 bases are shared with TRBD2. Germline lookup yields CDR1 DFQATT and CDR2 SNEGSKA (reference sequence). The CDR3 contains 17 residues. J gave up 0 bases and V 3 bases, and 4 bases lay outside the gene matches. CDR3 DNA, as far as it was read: TGCAGTGCTAGTGGACTAGCGGGGGGGTCTAGCACAGATACG. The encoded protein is CSASGLAGGSSTDT. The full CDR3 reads CSASGLAGGSSTDTQYF.

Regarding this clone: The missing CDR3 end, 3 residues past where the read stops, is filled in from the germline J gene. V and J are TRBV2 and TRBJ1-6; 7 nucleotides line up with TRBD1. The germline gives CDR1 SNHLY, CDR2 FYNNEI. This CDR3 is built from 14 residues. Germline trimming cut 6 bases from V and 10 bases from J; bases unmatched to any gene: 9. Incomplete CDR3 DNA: TGTGCCAGCAGAGGAAGGGGGCTAGGCTCACCC. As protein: CASRGRGLGSP. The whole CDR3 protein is CASRGRGLGSPLHF.

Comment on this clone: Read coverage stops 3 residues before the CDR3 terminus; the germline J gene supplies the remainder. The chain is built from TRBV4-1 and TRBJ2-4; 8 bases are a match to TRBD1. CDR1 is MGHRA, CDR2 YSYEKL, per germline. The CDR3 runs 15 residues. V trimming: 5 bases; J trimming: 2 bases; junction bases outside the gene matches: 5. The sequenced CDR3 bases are TGCGCCAGCAGCGCCGGACAGGGAACCAAAAACATT. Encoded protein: CASSAGQGTKNI. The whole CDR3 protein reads CASSAGQGTKNIQYF.

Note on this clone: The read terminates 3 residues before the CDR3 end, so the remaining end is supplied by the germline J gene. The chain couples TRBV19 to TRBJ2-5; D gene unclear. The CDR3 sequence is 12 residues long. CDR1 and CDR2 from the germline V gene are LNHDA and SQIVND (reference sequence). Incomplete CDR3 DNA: TGTGCCAGTAGCATCGTCAGCGATACC. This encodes CASSIVSDT. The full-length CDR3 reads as CASSIVSDTQYF.

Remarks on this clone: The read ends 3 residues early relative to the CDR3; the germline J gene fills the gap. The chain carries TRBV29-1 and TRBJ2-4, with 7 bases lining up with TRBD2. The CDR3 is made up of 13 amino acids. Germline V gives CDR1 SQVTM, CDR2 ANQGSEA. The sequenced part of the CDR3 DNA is TGCAGCGTTGAACTCAGCAGGGACTATGGT. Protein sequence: CSVELSRDYG. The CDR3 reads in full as CSVELSRDYGQYF.

Incomplete CDR3 DNA: TGCAGTGCTAGAGGGACAGAGACCTTTTATGGT. The encoded protein is CSARGTETFYG. The CDR3 as a whole reads CSARGTETFYGQYF. This chain connects TRBV20-1 to TRBJ2-4, with D tentatively TRBD1 (6 bases). The read stops 3 residues short of the end of the CDR3; the missing end is completed from the germline J gene. The CDR3 sequence is 14 residues long. Per germline, CDR1 DFQATT and CDR2 SNEGSKA (reference sequence).

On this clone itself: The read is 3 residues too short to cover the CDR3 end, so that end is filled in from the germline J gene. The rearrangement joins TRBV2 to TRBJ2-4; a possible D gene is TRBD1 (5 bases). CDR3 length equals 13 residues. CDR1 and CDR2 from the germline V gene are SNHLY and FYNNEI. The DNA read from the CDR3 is TGTGCCAGCAGTGAAGTGGGGCCGGAGACT. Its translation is CASSEVGPET. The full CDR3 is CASSEVGPETQYF. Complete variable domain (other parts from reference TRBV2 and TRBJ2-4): EPEVTQTPSHQVTQMGQEVILRCVPISNHLYFYWYRQILGQKVEFLVSFYNNEISEKSEIFDDQFSVERPDGSNFTLKIRSTKLEDSAMYFCASSEVGPETQYFGAGTRLSVL.

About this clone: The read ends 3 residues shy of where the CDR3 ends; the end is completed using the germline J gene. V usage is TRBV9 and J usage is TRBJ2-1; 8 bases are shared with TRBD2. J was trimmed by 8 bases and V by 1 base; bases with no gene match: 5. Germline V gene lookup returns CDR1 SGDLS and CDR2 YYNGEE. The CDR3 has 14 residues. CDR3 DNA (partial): TGTGCCAGCAGCGTATTTGAGCGGGGGTATGAG. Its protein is CASSVFERGYE. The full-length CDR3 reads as CASSVFERGYEQFF.

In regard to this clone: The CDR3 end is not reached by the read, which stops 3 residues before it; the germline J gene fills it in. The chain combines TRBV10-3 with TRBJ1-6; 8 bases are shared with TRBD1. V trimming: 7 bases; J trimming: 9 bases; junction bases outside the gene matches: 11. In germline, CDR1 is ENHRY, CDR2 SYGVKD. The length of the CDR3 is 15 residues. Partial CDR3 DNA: TGTGCCATCACCCAGGACAGGGAAGTCACTTCACCC. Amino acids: CAITQDREVTSP. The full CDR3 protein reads CAITQDREVTSPLHF.

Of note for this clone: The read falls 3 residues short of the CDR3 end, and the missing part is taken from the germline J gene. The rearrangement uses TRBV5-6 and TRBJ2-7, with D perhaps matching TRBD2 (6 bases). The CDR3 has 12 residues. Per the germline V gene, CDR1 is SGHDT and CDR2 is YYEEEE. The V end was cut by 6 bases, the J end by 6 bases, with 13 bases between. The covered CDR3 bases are TGTGCCAGCACCTACCTGGGGGGCGAG. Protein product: CASTYLGGE. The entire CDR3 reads CASTYLGGEQYF. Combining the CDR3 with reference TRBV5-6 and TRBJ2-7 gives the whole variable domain DAGVTQSPTHLIKTRGQQVTLRCSPKSGHDTVSWYQQALGQGPQFIFQYYEEEERQRGNFPDRFSGHQFPNYSSELNVNALLLGDSALYLCASTYLGGEQYFGPGTRLTVT.

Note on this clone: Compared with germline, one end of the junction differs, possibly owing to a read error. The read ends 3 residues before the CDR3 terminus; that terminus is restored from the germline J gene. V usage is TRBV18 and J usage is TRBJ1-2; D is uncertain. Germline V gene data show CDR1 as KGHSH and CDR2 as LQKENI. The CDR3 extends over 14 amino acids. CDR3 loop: CASSPPGGVETYTF. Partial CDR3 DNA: TGTGCCAGCTCGCCACCGGGCGGGGTCGAGACC.

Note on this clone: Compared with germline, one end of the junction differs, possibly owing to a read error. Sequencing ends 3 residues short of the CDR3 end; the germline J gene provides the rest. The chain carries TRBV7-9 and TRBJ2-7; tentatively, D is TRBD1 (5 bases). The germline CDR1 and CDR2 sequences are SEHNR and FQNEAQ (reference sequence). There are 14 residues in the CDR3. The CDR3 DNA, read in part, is TGTACCAGCAAGATCGACAGCGATACCTACGAG. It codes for CTSKIDSDTYE. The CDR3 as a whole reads CTSKIDSDTYEQYF.

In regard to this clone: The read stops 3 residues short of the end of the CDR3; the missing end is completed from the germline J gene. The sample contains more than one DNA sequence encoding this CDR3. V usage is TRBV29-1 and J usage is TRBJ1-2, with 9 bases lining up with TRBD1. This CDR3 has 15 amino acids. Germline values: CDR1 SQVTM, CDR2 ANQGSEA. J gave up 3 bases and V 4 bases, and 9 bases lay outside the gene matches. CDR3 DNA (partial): TGCAGCGTTGGGGACACAGGGGGCGCGGACTATGGC. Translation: CSVGDTGGADYG. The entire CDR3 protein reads CSVGDTGGADYGYTF.

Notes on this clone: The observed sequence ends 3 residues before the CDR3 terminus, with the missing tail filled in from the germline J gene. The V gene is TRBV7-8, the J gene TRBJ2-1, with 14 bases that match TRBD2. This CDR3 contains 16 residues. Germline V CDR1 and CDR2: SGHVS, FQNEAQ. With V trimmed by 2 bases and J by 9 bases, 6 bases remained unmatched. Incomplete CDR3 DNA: TGTGCCAGCAGCTTACGACTAGCGGGGGGGCAGGGTGAG. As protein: CASSLRLAGGQGE. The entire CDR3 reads CASSLRLAGGQGEQFF. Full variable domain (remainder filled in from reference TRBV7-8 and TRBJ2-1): GAGVSQSPRYKVAKRGQDVALRCDPISGHVSLFWYQQALGQGPEFLTYFQNEAQLDKSGLPSDRFFAERPEGSVSTLKIQRTQQEDSAVYLCASSLRLAGGQGEQFFGPGTRLTVL.

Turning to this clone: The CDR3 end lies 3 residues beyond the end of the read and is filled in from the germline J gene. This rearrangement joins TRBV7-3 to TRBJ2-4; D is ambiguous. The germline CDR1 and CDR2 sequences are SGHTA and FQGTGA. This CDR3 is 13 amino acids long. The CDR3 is CASSLTPAETQYF. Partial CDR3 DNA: TGTGCCAGCAGCTTAACTCCGGCGGAGACT.

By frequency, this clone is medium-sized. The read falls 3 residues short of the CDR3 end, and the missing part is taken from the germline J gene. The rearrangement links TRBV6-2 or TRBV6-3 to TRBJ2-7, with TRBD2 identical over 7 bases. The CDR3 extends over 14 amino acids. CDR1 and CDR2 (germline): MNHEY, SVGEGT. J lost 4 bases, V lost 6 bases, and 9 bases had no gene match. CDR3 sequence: CASSGAGVLYEQYF. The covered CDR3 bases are TGTGCCAGCAGCGGCGCGGGGGTTCTTTACGAG.

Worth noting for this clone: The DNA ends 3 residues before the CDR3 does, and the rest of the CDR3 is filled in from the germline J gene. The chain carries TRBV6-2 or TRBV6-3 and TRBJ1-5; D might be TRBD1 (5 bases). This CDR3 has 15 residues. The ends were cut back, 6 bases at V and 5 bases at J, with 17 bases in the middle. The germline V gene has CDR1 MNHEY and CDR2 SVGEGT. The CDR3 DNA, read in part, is TGTGCCAGCAGCCGCGGGACTGATTATTATCAGCCC. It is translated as CASSRGTDYYQP. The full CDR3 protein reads CASSRGTDYYQPQHF.